The 28 T cell receptor beta chains given below trace back to one sample, sequenced in a study of post-analysis software for immune sequencing data. Study findings and constraints: Controls showed lower frequencies than patients for roughly five TRBV segments, and TRBV5-6, TRBV5-1 and TRBV20-1 were among these.

Each TCR beta cDNA library carried unique molecular identifiers. One entry per CDR3 protein, called by TCRdb with MiXCR from the PCR reads. The sample carries about 200,000 distinct CDR3 sequences, 29% recorded once. Antigen specificity for these receptors is unknown. Sequenced sample: blood. The source is a girl under 18 with multiple sclerosis.

This clonotype has just a few counts. J is TRBJ2-5 and V is TRBV2; D remains ambiguous. This CDR3 comprises 12 residues. V lost 6 bases to trimming and J lost 10 bases, with 15 bases between them. Germline V gene data show CDR1 as SNHLY and CDR2 as FYNNEI. The CDR3 bases are TGTGCCAGCAGAAAAGATGTTGGCGACCAGTACTTC. Encoded protein: CASRKDVGDQYF.

A word on this clonotype: At one end, the junction sequence differs from germline, possibly due to a read error. This chain uses TRBV7-6 with TRBJ1-1; a weak D match, TRBD1 (6 bases). CDR1 is SGHVS, CDR2 FNYEAQ, per germline. The CDR3 sequence is 16 residues long. The CDR3: CVSSTTQGRRDTEAFF. The CDR3 bases are TGTGTCAGCAGCACCACACAGGGTAGGAGGGACACTGAAGCTTTCTTT.

This clonotype was observed at least ten times. The chain links TRBV6-6 to TRBJ2-1, with D maybe TRBD2 (5 bases). The CDR3 is made up of 13 amino acids. Germline V gene data show CDR1 as MNHNY and CDR2 as SVGAGI (reference sequence). V lost 6 bases and J lost 2, with 8 bases in between. This CDR3 is CASSPGTYNEQFF. CDR3 in DNA: TGTGCCAGCAGCCCGGGGACCTACAATGAGCAGTTCTTC.

This clonotype appeared many times. The chain combines TRBV5-1 with TRBJ1-2, with D possibly matching TRBD1 (6 bases). The germline V gene encodes CDR1 SGHRS and CDR2 YFSETQ. The length of the CDR3 is 13 residues. The V gene lost 4 bases and the J gene lost 3 bases, with 10 bases spanning the gap. This chain's CDR3 is CASSLDRYYGYTF. DNA for the CDR3: TGCGCCAGCAGCCTGGACAGATACTATGGCTACACCTTC.

This clonotype was recorded a few times. The J gene is TRBJ1-5, the V gene TRBV6-2 or TRBV6-3, with a possible D match to TRBD1 (6 bases). CDR3 size: 13 residues. V lost 5 bases, J lost 6 bases, and 11 bases lay in between. The germline V gene encodes CDR1 MNHEY and CDR2 SVGEGT. The CDR3 spells CASSRQGSQPQHF. The CDR3 bases are TGTGCCAGCAGTCGCCAGGGGAGTCAGCCCCAGCATTTT.

This clonotype was counted ten times or more. The chain links TRBV6-1 to TRBJ1-2, with D uncertain. Germline V gene data show CDR1 as MNHNS and CDR2 as SASEGT. The ends were cut back, 10 bases at V and 3 bases at J, with 18 bases in the middle. This CDR3 has 14 amino acids. The CDR3 DNA sequence: TGTGCCACCTCCCTGACGGATACGGACTATGGCTACACCTTC. Amino acid sequence: CATSLTDTDYGYTF.

This clonotype was seen at least ten times. This rearrangement joins TRBV29-1 to TRBJ2-6, with D possibly matching TRBD2 (5 bases). Trimming took off 3 bases at V and 0 bases at J, with 6 bases between the two ends. The CDR3 extends over 14 amino acids. The germline V gene encodes CDR1 SQVTM and CDR2 ANQGSEA. CDR3 nucleotide sequence: TGCAGCGTTGATCGGGGCTCTGGGGCCAACGTCCTGACTTTC. It encodes CSVDRGSGANVLTF.

On this clonotype itself: This may be a read error, as it is one base from a much larger clone. The rearrangement links TRBV20-1 to TRBJ2-7; a weak D match, TRBD2 (7 bases). This CDR3 contains 15 residues. V gave up 7 bases and J gave up 9 bases, with 28 bases separating them. Germline-derived CDR1 and CDR2 are DFQATT and SNEGSKA (reference sequence). As DNA, the CDR3 is TGCAGTGTTCGACCCACTAGCGTTCCACGAGGGGGGCAGTACTTC. It specifies CSVRPTSVPRGGQYF.

Only a few counts were recorded for this clonotype. The chain employs TRBV7-2 and TRBJ2-5; a weak D match, TRBD2 (6 bases). The CDR3 runs 11 residues. V gave up 3 bases and J gave up 11 bases, with 10 bases separating them. Per the germline V gene, CDR1 is SGHTA and CDR2 is FQGNSA. CDR3 DNA: TGTGCCAGCAGCTTTACGGGGGAGCAGTACTTC. Amino acids: CASSFTGEQYF.

The rearrangement links TRBV5-1 to TRBJ2-1; 11 bases are a match to TRBD2. Germline trimming cut 7 bases from V and 7 bases from J; bases unmatched to any gene: 16. From germline, CDR1 is SGHRS and CDR2 YFSETQ. The CDR3 covers 17 residues. CDR3 in amino acids: CASASIGLAGGRNEQFF. DNA for the CDR3: TGCGCCAGCGCATCAATAGGGCTAGCGGGAGGTAGGAATGAGCAGTTCTTC.

This clonotype was recorded many times. The rearrangement links TRBV5-1 to TRBJ2-7; tentative D call: TRBD2 (5 bases). V lost 5 bases, J lost 4 bases, and 13 bases lay in between. Germline CDR1 and CDR2: SGHRS and YFSETQ. CDR3 length: 13 residues. Here the CDR3 reads CASRRASGYEQYF. CDR3 in DNA: TGCGCCAGCAGGCGGGCCTCCGGATACGAGCAGTACTTC.

There are many counts of this clonotype. The genes are TRBV5-5 and TRBJ1-2; weak D call: TRBD1 (5 bases). Germline loops: CDR1 SGHKS, CDR2 YYEKEE (reference sequence). Trimming removed 0 bases from V and 4 bases from J, with 13 bases in between. This CDR3 region has 15 residues. The CDR3 nucleotides read TGTGCCAGCAGCTTGGTATGGGAACAGGCCTATGGCTACACCTTC. Amino acids: CASSLVWEQAYGYTF. Combining the CDR3 with reference TRBV5-5 and TRBJ1-2 gives the whole variable domain DAGVTQSPTHLIKTRGQQVTLRCSPISGHKSVSWYQQVLGQGPQFIFQYYEKEERGRGNFPDRFSARQFPNYSSELNVNALLLGDSALYLCASSLVWEQAYGYTFGSGTRLTVV.

This clonotype was seen repeatedly, ten times or more. The rearrangement links TRBV28 to TRBJ2-1, with D perhaps matching TRBD2 (8 bases). This CDR3 comprises 16 residues. Germline V gene sequence: CDR1 MDHEN, CDR2 SYDVKM. V shed 4 bases and J shed 7 bases, with 20 bases lying between them. This CDR3 reads CASSSQGGGRSNEQFF. The CDR3 DNA follows: TGTGCCAGCAGTTCCCAAGGGGGCGGGAGGAGTAATGAGCAGTTCTTC.

A remark on this clonotype: With a much larger clone just one base away, this may be a read error. This chain joins TRBV12-3 or TRBV12-4 and TRBJ2-1; a possible D gene is TRBD1 (7 bases). This CDR3 has 15 residues. The ends were cut back, 6 bases at V and 8 bases at J, with 20 bases in the middle. CDR3 sequence reads: CASSEGAGTTDEQFF. As DNA, the CDR3 is TGTGCCAGCAGCGAGGGGGCGGGAACGACAGATGAGCAGTTCTTC.

This clonotype was counted many times. The chain employs TRBV6-1 and TRBJ1-2; D is unresolved. Trimming shortened V by 6 bases and J by 2 bases, and 16 bases separated the two germline ends. The germline V gene has CDR1 MNHNS and CDR2 SASEGT. This CDR3 is 15 amino acids long. CDR3 bases: TGTGCCAGCAGAGAGTTGGCCATATTCAACTATGGCTACACCTTC. It is translated as CASRELAIFNYGYTF.

This clonotype was recorded many times. CDR3 bases: TGTGCCAGCTCACCGTCCGAGCAGCGCTATGGCTACACCTTC. Amino acids: CASSPSEQRYGYTF. The chain carries TRBV18 and TRBJ1-2; no firm D call. The CDR3 consists of 14 residues. From germline, CDR1 is KGHSH and CDR2 LQKENI. The ends were cut back, 3 bases at V and 4 bases at J, with 12 bases in the middle.

This chain uses TRBV10-3 with TRBJ2-7; D remains unclear. The CDR3 extends over 11 amino acids. V was trimmed by 6 bases and J by 1 base, leaving 4 bases between them. The germline gives CDR1 ENHRY, CDR2 SYGVKD. The CDR3 sequence is CAISASYEQYF. The CDR3 DNA reads TGTGCCATCAGCGCTTCCTACGAGCAGTACTTC.

This clonotype was counted a few times. The V call is TRBV6-5, the J call TRBJ2-7, with 7 bases lining up with TRBD1. The DNA matches TRBJ2-5 better at its end, which makes the J call doubtful. The CDR3 runs 12 residues. Germline V lookup: CDR1 MNHEY, CDR2 SVGAGI. The CDR3 loop is CATRQGWETQYF. CDR3 coding DNA: TGTGCCACCCGACAGGGTTGGGAGACCCAGTACTTC.

This clonotype has a single count. This sequence joins TRBV14 and TRBJ2-1; 12 bases line up with TRBD2. This CDR3 spans 16 amino acids. The trim removed 3 bases at V and 2 bases at J, leaving 2 bases unmatched. Germline V gene sequence: CDR1 SGHDN, CDR2 FVKESK. CDR3 nucleotides: TGTGCCAGCAGCCAGGGACTAGCGGGCCCCTACAATGAGCAGTTCTTC. It translates to CASSQGLAGPYNEQFF.

The rearrangement joins TRBV25-1 to TRBJ2-5; 10 bases line up with TRBD1. The trim removed 3 bases at V and 5 bases at J, leaving 6 bases unmatched. This CDR3 is built from 15 residues. The germline gives CDR1 MGHDK, CDR2 SYGVNS. CDR3 residues: CASSDPGQGWETQYF. In DNA, the CDR3 is TGTGCCAGCAGTGACCCGGGACAGGGGTGGGAGACCCAGTACTTC.

Worth noting for this clonotype: A much larger clone differs from this one at a single base, so this may be a read error. The chain links TRBV20-1 to TRBJ2-3, with a possible D match to TRBD2 (5 bases). The CDR3 consists of 14 residues. In germline, CDR1 is DFQATT, CDR2 SNEGSKA (reference sequence). The V end was cut by 3 bases, the J end by 0 bases, with 10 bases between. The CDR3 DNA reads TGCAGTGCTAGTCGAGCGGCCAGCACAGATACGCAGTATTTT. This sequence encodes CSASRAASTDTQYF.

Regarding this clonotype: A read error is possible here, since a much larger clone lies one base away. This chain uses TRBV6-5 with TRBJ2-6; D possibly corresponds to TRBD1 (5 bases). In germline, CDR1 is MNHEY, CDR2 SVGAGI. CDR3 length: 13 residues. CDR3 in DNA: TGTGCCAGCGGACGGTCTGGGGCCAACGTCCCGACTTTC. Translated: CASGRSGANVPTF.

This clonotype was counted at least ten times. The rearrangement uses TRBV28 and TRBJ2-3, with 7 positions matching TRBD2. The germline V gene has CDR1 MDHEN and CDR2 SYDVKM. This CDR3 is built from 16 residues. The J segment lost 1 base and the V segment lost 5 bases, leaving 9 bases of the junction unmatched. DNA of the CDR3: TGTGCCAGCAGTCCCCTTTTTGCGGGAGGCACAGATACGCAGTATTTT. Protein: CASSPLFAGGTDTQYF. The full variable domain, rest sourced from reference TRBV28 and TRBJ2-3, is DVKVTQSSRYLVKRTGEKVFLECVQDMDHENMFWYRQDPGLGLRLIYFSYDVKMKEKGDIPEGYSVSREKKERFSLILESASTNQTSMYLCASSPLFAGGTDTQYFGPGTRLTVL.

J is TRBJ2-7 and V is TRBV29-1; D may be TRBD1 (5 bases). This CDR3 is built from 13 residues. V was cut by 3 bases and J by 3 bases, with 12 bases left in between. The germline V gene has CDR1 SQVTM and CDR2 ANQGSEA. CDR3 region: CSVEGRELYEQYF. CDR3 nucleotide sequence: TGCAGCGTTGAGGGCAGGGAACTCTACGAGCAGTACTTC.

The chain is built from TRBV10-3 and TRBJ2-1; tentatively, D is TRBD1 or TRBD2 (5 bases each). The CDR3 sequence is 15 residues long. Trimming removed 6 bases from V and 8 bases from J, with 20 bases in between. Germline values: CDR1 ENHRY, CDR2 SYGVKD. DNA of the CDR3: TGTGCCATCAGCCCCCCGGGACCCCAACAATATGAGCAGTTCTTC. Amino acids: CAISPPGPQQYEQFF.

With regard to this clonotype: This may come from a read error, since a much larger clone is one base off. This chain joins TRBV10-3 and TRBJ2-5; weak D call: TRBD1 (6 bases). Germline assignment: CDR1 ENHRY and CDR2 SYGVKD. V was clipped by 5 bases and J by 11 bases, with 18 bases between them. This CDR3 contains 13 residues. The CDR3, as DNA: TGTGCCATCAGTAAAACAGGGTCCTACAAGCAGTACTTC. Amino acids: CAISKTGSYKQYF.

A word on this clonotype: Since a much larger clone is just one base distant, this may be a read error. The rearrangement uses TRBV5-1 and TRBJ2-7, with 10 nucleotides matching TRBD1. In germline, CDR1 is SGHRS, CDR2 YFSETQ. The J segment lost 4 bases and the V segment lost 3 bases, leaving 4 bases of the junction unmatched. This CDR3 is 14 amino acids long. CDR3 nucleotides: TGCGCCAGCAGCTGGGGACAGGGGTATTACGAGCAGTACTTC. Its translation is CASSWGQGYYEQYF. Complete variable domain (other parts from reference TRBV5-1 and TRBJ2-7): KAGVTQTPRYLIKTRGQQVTLSCSPISGHRSVSWYQQTPGQGLQFLFEYFSETQRNKGNFPGRFSGRQFSNSRSEMNVSTLELGDSALYLCASSWGQGYYEQYFGPGTRLTVT.

The chain links TRBV7-8 to TRBJ2-5; D remains unclear. CDR1 is SGHVS, CDR2 FQNEAQ, per germline. Trimming pared 1 base from V and 1 base from J, leaving 13 bases between. There are 16 residues in the CDR3. The CDR3 DNA reads TGTGCCAGCAGCTTAGTTGCCCGGGTAGTCCAAGAGACCCAGTACTTC. It encodes CASSLVARVVQETQYF.